This entry is about one T cell receptor beta chain. The CDR3 consists of 18 residues. Trimming left V 2 bases short and J 8 bases short, with 26 bases between. Germline lookup yields CDR1 SGHRS and CDR2 YFSETQ. These data belong to a study of T-cell reconstitution after alpha-beta-depleted transplantation in children. Unique molecular identifiers tagged the TCRbeta library. TCRdb re-called the PCR reads through MiXCR, storing one row per CDR3 protein. Altogether 580,000 or so distinct CDR3 sequences are present, more than 20% being singletons, with the ten largest covering approximately 14%. The TCR originated in a boy younger than two who had a stem cell transplant for acute myeloid leukemia, so the T cells may come from the graft donor. The chain recombines TRBV5-1 with TRBJ2-1; TRBD2 might be the D (7 bases). The sample was PBMCs, mostly from graft donor cells, taken 360 days after TCRalphabeta/CD19-depleted stem cell transplant. The CDR3 region has the DNA TGCGCCAGCAGCTTCTCTCCGGGACAAGCGGGGAAAGAGGATGAGCAGTTCTTC. This translates into CASSFSPGQAGKEDEQFF.